What follows are 21 T cell receptor beta chains derived from one specimen sequenced in a study of early T cells in non-severe SARS-CoV-2 infection. TCRdb passed the 5' RACE reads through MiXCR, listing each CDR3 protein once. The table lists about 60,000 distinct CDR3 sequences, roughly an eighth of them singletons. The source material was whole blood. Every receptor here comes from an adult who was a healthcare worker with PCR-confirmed SARS-CoV-2 infection or an uninfected control (not recorded which).

This clonotype has a handful of counts. The V and J genes are TRBV29-1 and TRBJ1-1; no clear D. This CDR3 is 13 amino acids long. In germline, CDR1 is SQVTM, CDR2 ANQGSEA. The V end lost 7 bases, the J end lost 1 base, and 13 bases lay between the germline ends. The CDR3 nucleotides are TGCAGCGAAACGGACGCATGGAACACTGAAGCTTTCTTT. Protein product: CSETDAWNTEAFF. The variable domain in full, completed from reference TRBV29-1 and TRBJ1-1, reads SAVISQKPSRDICQRGTSLTIQCQVDSQVTMMFWYRQQPGQSLTLIATANQGSEATYESGFVIDKFPISRPNLTFSTLTVSNMSPEDSSIYLCSETDAWNTEAFFGQGTRLTVV.

This clonotype was detected only a few times. The chain combines TRBV6-5 with TRBJ1-1, with TRBD1 as a possible D gene (5 bases). Trimming took off 2 bases at V and 5 bases at J, with 9 bases between the two ends. This CDR3 comprises 13 residues. CDR1 is MNHEY, CDR2 SVGAGI, per germline. The CDR3 sequence: CASSYRQRTEAFF. The CDR3 DNA follows: TGTGCCAGCAGTTACCGACAGAGGACTGAAGCTTTCTTT.

The chain links TRBV7-9 to TRBJ2-2; tentatively, D is TRBD1 or TRBD2 (5 bases each). The CDR3 totals 13 residues. Deletions cut 3 bases from V and 6 bases from J, with 8 bases between. From germline, CDR1 is SEHNR and CDR2 FQNEAQ (reference sequence). The CDR3 region has the DNA TGTGCCAGCAGCTTTCAGGGAGCCGGGGAGCTGTTTTTT. It yields the protein CASSFQGAGELFF. The complete variable domain, with remaining parts taken from reference TRBV7-9 and TRBJ2-2, reads DTGVSQNPRHKITKRGQNVTFRCDPISEHNRLYWYRQTLGQGPEFLTYFQNEAQLEKSRLLSDRFSAERPKGSFSTLEIQRTEQGDSAMYLCASSFQGAGELFFGEGSRLTVL.

This clonotype was seen many times. The gene calls are TRBV29-1 and TRBJ2-3; 11 bases map to TRBD2. After removal of 3 bases from V and 3 bases from J, the junction contained 5 bases not matched to a gene. This CDR3 spans 15 amino acids. The germline gives CDR1 SQVTM, CDR2 ANQGSEA. The CDR3 coding sequence is TGCAGCGTTGACGGAGTAGCGGGAGGGACAGATACGCAGTATTTT. Protein product: CSVDGVAGGTDTQYF.

This clonotype was counted a few times. The genes are TRBV15 and TRBJ2-1; D unresolved. V lost 0 bases, J lost 11 bases, and 8 bases lay in between. The CDR3 spans 12 residues. CDR1 is LNHNV and CDR2 is YYDKDF in the germline V gene (reference sequence). The chain's CDR3 is CATSRESYQQFF. The CDR3 DNA reads as TGTGCCACCAGCAGAGAGTCATATCAGCAGTTCTTC.

V is TRBV9 and J is TRBJ2-3; the D gene is possibly TRBD1 (5 bases). The CDR3 consists of 14 residues. The ends were cut back, 1 base at V and 6 bases at J, with 12 bases in the middle. The germline V gene encodes CDR1 SGDLS and CDR2 YYNGEE. The CDR3: CASSVRTTADTQYF. CDR3 coding DNA: TGTGCCAGCAGCGTAAGGACAACCGCGGATACGCAGTATTTT.

This clonotype was recorded many times. The chain is built from TRBV12-3 or TRBV12-4 and TRBJ2-5; a weak D match, TRBD2 (7 bases). Trimming shortened V by 8 bases and J by 2 bases, and 18 bases separated the two germline ends. The CDR3 is made up of 15 amino acids. CDR3 DNA sequence: TGTGCCAGCTGCCCTTGGGGGGGCCCGCAAGAGACCCAGTACTTC. Translation gives CASCPWGGPQETQYF.

This clonotype appeared a few times. In nucleotides, the CDR3 is TGTGCCAGCAGCAGCAGGTCCCTGGCGGAGACCCAGTACTTC. The encoded protein is CASSSRSLAETQYF. The V and J genes are TRBV7-9 and TRBJ2-5; D gene ambiguous. V lost 5 bases, J lost 5 bases, and 15 bases lay in between. This CDR3 comprises 14 residues. Germline V gene sequence: CDR1 SEHNR, CDR2 FQNEAQ (reference sequence).

In regard to this clonotype: This could be a read error, since a much larger clone is one nucleotide away. The chain uses TRBV29-1 and TRBJ2-5; weak D call: TRBD2 (6 bases). The CDR3 spans 14 residues. The V end was cut by 7 bases, the J end by 4 bases, with 19 bases between. Germline loops: CDR1 SQVTM, CDR2 ANQGSEA. The chain's CDR3 is CSDQEGSGRETQYF. In DNA form, the CDR3 reads TGCAGCGACCAGGAGGGCTCTGGGAGAGAGACCCAGTACTTC.

Ten or more counts support this clonotype. The chain combines TRBV18 with TRBJ2-7, with 9 bases fitting TRBD2. The germline gives CDR1 KGHSH, CDR2 LQKENI. The CDR3 is 16 residues long. After removal of 2 bases from V and 6 bases from J, the junction contained 11 bases not matched to a gene. The CDR3 nucleotides are TGTGCCAGCTCACCATTGGGAGGGACTAGCCCGTTCGAGCAGTACTTC. Its translation is CASSPLGGTSPFEQYF.

Ten or more counts support this clonotype. V is TRBV29-1 and J is TRBJ1-1, with D hard to call. In germline, CDR1 is SQVTM, CDR2 ANQGSEA. The CDR3 runs 12 residues. The ends were cut back, 3 bases at V and 8 bases at J, with 13 bases in the middle. CDR3 sequence: CSVERASLEAFF. CDR3 sequence (DNA): TGCAGCGTTGAGAGGGCCTCCCTCGAAGCTTTCTTT.

The chain uses TRBV7-7 and TRBJ2-2; perhaps TRBD1 as D (6 bases). The CDR3 has 16 residues. CDR1 and CDR2 (germline): SSHAT, FNYEAQ (reference sequence). V gave up 5 bases and J gave up 0 bases, with 13 bases separating them. CDR3 bases: TGTGCCAGCAGCCGGGGTGCAGGGGCGAACACCGGGGAGCTGTTTTTT. Protein product: CASSRGAGANTGELFF.

This clonotype was detected many times. The genes are TRBV5-1 and TRBJ2-2; no clear D. The CDR3 runs to 17 residues. CDR1 is SGHRS and CDR2 is YFSETQ in the germline V gene. The ends were cut back, 4 bases at V and 6 bases at J, with 22 bases in the middle. In nucleotides, the CDR3 is TGCGCCAGCAGCCCCGACCTTACAATGGCGGTGGCCGGGGAGCTGTTTTTT. Its protein product is CASSPDLTMAVAGELFF.

A word on this clonotype: A much larger clonotype is one base distant, so this may be a read error. The chain combines TRBV9 with TRBJ1-1; D unresolved. The V and J ends lost 2 bases and 10 bases respectively, with 15 bases between them. Germline values: CDR1 SGDLS, CDR2 YYNGEE. This CDR3 comprises 13 residues. CDR3 residues: CASSVSTAGVAFF. The CDR3, as DNA: TGTGCCAGCAGCGTGAGTACGGCAGGTGTAGCTTTCTTT.

This clonotype was detected only a few times. The rearrangement links TRBV5-4 to TRBJ1-6; 7 nucleotides line up with TRBD1. Germline V lookup: CDR1 SGHNT, CDR2 YYREEE (reference sequence). The CDR3 contains 15 residues. The ends lost 7 bases at V and 7 bases at J; junction bases unmatched: 11. The CDR3 coding sequence is TGTGCCAGCCACACCTCAGGGGGGTTGAATTCACCCCTCCACTTT. It yields the protein CASHTSGGLNSPLHF.

This clonotype was found many times. J is TRBJ2-1 and V is TRBV6-2 or TRBV6-3; 8 nucleotides match TRBD2. Germline CDR1 and CDR2: MNHEY and SVGEGT. The CDR3 is 15 amino acids. The V gene end was trimmed by 6 bases and the J gene end by 7 bases; junction bases not matched to a gene: 11. CDR3 region: CASRLSGGASNEQFF. The CDR3, as DNA: TGTGCCAGCAGGTTATCCGGGGGGGCCTCGAATGAGCAGTTCTTC.

This clonotype came up a few times. The genes are TRBV11-2 and TRBJ2-1; the D gene is possibly TRBD1 (5 bases). CDR1 is SGHAT and CDR2 is FQNNGV in the germline V gene. Trimming cost V 1 base and J 12 bases, with 10 bases left between them. The CDR3 loop spans 12 amino acids. CDR3 residues: CASSLGGSGQFF. The CDR3 bases are TGTGCCAGCAGCTTAGGGGGCTCAGGGCAGTTCTTC.

This chain connects TRBV9 to TRBJ2-4, with a weak D call TRBD1 (5 bases). The CDR3 has 18 residues. V lost 3 bases and J 0 bases, leaving 19 bases between the germline ends. The germline V gene encodes CDR1 SGDLS and CDR2 YYNGEE. The CDR3: CASSELDSPGVAKNIQYF. The CDR3 region has the DNA TGTGCCAGCAGCGAGCTCGACAGCCCTGGAGTAGCCAAAAACATTCAGTACTTC.

The chain has TRBV6-2 or TRBV6-3 and TRBJ2-1; D is ambiguous. Germline CDR1 MNHEY, CDR2 SVGEGT. CDR3 length equals 12 residues. Between the trimmed V and J ends, which lost 2 bases and 10 bases, there was a span of 9 bases. The CDR3 reads CASSYVGDEQFF. The CDR3 nucleotides are TGTGCCAGCAGTTACGTGGGTGACGAGCAGTTCTTC.

The V gene is TRBV27, the J gene TRBJ1-5; D is unresolved. The germline V gene encodes CDR1 MNHEY and CDR2 SMNVEV (reference sequence). The V end was cut by 3 bases, the J end by 10 bases, with 19 bases between. The CDR3 is made up of 15 amino acids. CDR3 nucleotides: TGTGCCAGCAGTTTGGTAGGGTCCTTGGGGAAACCCCAGCATTTT. Translating gives CASSLVGSLGKPQHF.

This clonotype was counted between two and nine times. This chain uses TRBV10-1 with TRBJ2-1; no reliable D call. The CDR3 has 15 amino acids. Germline V gene data show CDR1 as WNHNN and CDR2 as SYGVQD (reference sequence). V lost 3 bases and J 0 bases, leaving 9 bases between the germline ends. The CDR3 bases are TGCGCCAGCAGTGAAGGCTCCAACTCCTACAATGAGCAGTTCTTC. Its protein is CASSEGSNSYNEQFF.